A selection of T cell receptor beta chains follows, all from one sample in a study of PD-1 blockade in classical Hodgkin lymphoma. Only in-frame clones appear in the TCRdb table, and some are missing; sequencing was by immunoSEQ multiplex PCR. Of roughly 40,000 clones listed, 75% to 90% are singletons. The sequences come from peripheral blood mononuclear cells (PBMCs), collected at baseline. These receptors all stem from a human donor with classical Hodgkin lymphoma. Both conserved end residues are part of each CDR3. D genes are given only for firm matches. Size values are once, few and many counts, or a class for expanded clones, and some rows have none.

clone_size: NA
d_call: TRBD1
j_call: TRBJ2-5
v_call: TRBV5-4
cdr3_aa: CASSLAGAGGWETQYF
cdr3_nt: TGTGCCAGCAGCTTGGCCGGGGCAGGGGGCTGGGAGACCCAGTACTTC

clone_size: NA
d_call: NA
j_call: TRBJ2-7
v_call: TRBV5-8
cdr3_aa: CASSLEPRATYEQYF
cdr3_nt: TGTGCCAGCAGCTTGGAGCCCCGGGCTACTTACGAGCAGTACTTC

clone_size: NA
d_call: TRBD1
j_call: TRBJ1-2
v_call: TRBV6-1
cdr3_aa: CASSALGWDRGNGYTF
cdr3_nt: TGTGCCAGCAGTGCCTTGGGGTGGGACAGGGGAAATGGCTACACCTTC

clone_size: NA
d_call: NA
j_call: TRBJ2-6
v_call: TRBV7-3
cdr3_aa: CASSPPTGLGGANVLTF
cdr3_nt: TGTGCCAGCAGCCCACCGACGGGATTAGGGGGGGCCAACGTCCTGACTTTC

clone_size: NA
d_call: NA
j_call: TRBJ1-5
v_call: TRBV7-9
cdr3_aa: CASSLAGQDQPQHF
cdr3_nt: TGTGCCAGCAGCTTAGCAGGTCAAGATCAGCCCCAGCATTTT

clone_size: NA
d_call: NA
j_call: TRBJ1-5
v_call: TRBV15
cdr3_aa: CATSRGVRLWQPQHF
cdr3_nt: TGTGCCACCAGCAGAGGGGTAAGGTTGTGGCAGCCCCAGCATTTT

clone_size: NA
d_call: NA
j_call: TRBJ1-5
v_call: TRBV6-1
cdr3_aa: CASRLRTGFRPQHF
cdr3_nt: TGTGCCAGCAGGCTTCGGACGGGTTTTCGACCCCAGCATTTT

clone_size: NA
d_call: NA
j_call: TRBJ2-1
v_call: TRBV7-9
cdr3_aa: CASTEQGPYNEQFF
cdr3_nt: TGTGCCAGTACTGAGCAGGGCCCCTACAATGAGCAGTTCTTC

clone_size: NA
d_call: TRBD1
j_call: TRBJ2-1
v_call: TRBV5-8
cdr3_aa: CASSYVLWGTGVNEQFF
cdr3_nt: TGTGCCAGCAGCTACGTACTGTGGGGGACAGGGGTCAATGAGCAGTTCTTC

clone_size: NA
d_call: NA
j_call: TRBJ2-7
v_call: TRBV28
cdr3_aa: CASTSGDSYEQYF
cdr3_nt: TGTGCCAGCACGTCCGGTGACAGTTACGAGCAGTACTTC

clone_size: once
d_call: NA
j_call: TRBJ1-5
v_call: TRBV30
cdr3_aa: CAWSLRINQPQHF
cdr3_nt: TGTGCCTGGAGCCTTAGGATCAATCAGCCCCAGCATTTT

clone_size: NA
d_call: NA
j_call: TRBJ2-2
v_call: TRBV18
cdr3_aa: CASSPSPWFPGELFF
cdr3_nt: TGTGCCAGCTCACCTTCACCCTGGTTTCCCGGGGAGCTGTTTTTT

clone_size: NA
d_call: NA
j_call: TRBJ1-2
v_call: TRBV4-1
cdr3_aa: CASSQDGRGNGYTF
cdr3_nt: TGCGCCAGCAGCCAAGATGGCCGTGGGAATGGCTACACCTTC

clone_size: NA
d_call: NA
j_call: TRBJ2-1
v_call: TRBV5-4
cdr3_aa: CASSRASVGFNEQFF
cdr3_nt: TGTGCCAGCAGCCGTGCTAGCGTAGGTTTCAATGAGCAGTTCTTC

clone_size: NA
d_call: NA
j_call: TRBJ1-3
v_call: TRBV5-4
cdr3_aa: CASSPLGPTDGNTIYF
cdr3_nt: TGTGCCAGCAGCCCTTTGGGCCCGACCGATGGAAACACCATATATTTT

clone_size: NA
d_call: TRBD1
j_call: TRBJ1-2
v_call: TRBV5-1
cdr3_aa: CASSLTGGHYGYTF
cdr3_nt: TGCGCCAGCAGCTTGACAGGGGGTCACTATGGCTACACCTTC

clone_size: NA
d_call: TRBD1
j_call: TRBJ2-2
v_call: TRBV5-5
cdr3_aa: CASSLGRGRNTGELFF
cdr3_nt: TGTGCCAGCAGCTTGGGCAGGGGGCGTAACACCGGGGAGCTGTTTTTT

clone_size: few
d_call: NA
j_call: TRBJ1-6
v_call: TRBV19
cdr3_aa: CASSGYNSPLHF
cdr3_nt: TGTGCCAGTTCAGGCTATAATTCACCCCTCCACTTT

clone_size: NA
d_call: NA
j_call: TRBJ1-1
v_call: TRBV6-1
cdr3_aa: CASSEVTFYEAFF
cdr3_nt: TGTGCCAGCAGTGAAGTGACCTTTTACGAAGCTTTCTTT

clone_size: few
d_call: NA
j_call: TRBJ1-2
v_call: TRBV5-4
cdr3_aa: CASSLGQDPGAYGYTF
cdr3_nt: TGTGCCAGCAGCTTGGGGCAGGACCCCGGTGCCTATGGCTACACCTTC

clone_size: NA
d_call: NA
j_call: TRBJ1-1
v_call: TRBV5-1
cdr3_aa: CASSLSPSSTEAFF
cdr3_nt: TGCGCCAGCAGCTTGTCTCCCTCAAGCACTGAAGCTTTCTTT

clone_size: NA
d_call: NA
j_call: TRBJ2-2
v_call: TRBV30
cdr3_aa: CAWKHWGGELFF
cdr3_nt: TGTGCCTGGAAACACTGGGGCGGGGAGCTGTTTTTT

clone_size: NA
d_call: NA
j_call: TRBJ2-7
v_call: TRBV2
cdr3_aa: CASSSETGAYEQYF
cdr3_nt: TGTGCCAGCAGTTCTGAGACAGGAGCCTACGAGCAGTACTTC

clone_size: NA
d_call: TRBD2
j_call: TRBJ2-3
v_call: TRBV18
cdr3_aa: CASSPRAGALTDTQYF
cdr3_nt: TGTGCCAGCTCACCAAGGGCGGGAGCTCTGACAGATACGCAGTATTTT

clone_size: NA
d_call: NA
j_call: TRBJ2-7
v_call: TRBV7-8
cdr3_aa: CASSPHHVQYF
cdr3_nt: TGTGCCAGCAGCCCACACCACGTGCAGTACTTC

clone_size: NA
d_call: NA
j_call: TRBJ2-7
v_call: TRBV9
cdr3_aa: CASSVAGNEQYF
cdr3_nt: TGTGCCAGCAGCGTAGCTGGGAACGAGCAGTACTTC

clone_size: NA
d_call: NA
j_call: TRBJ2-5
v_call: TRBV5-1
cdr3_aa: CASSLGGRETQYF
cdr3_nt: TGCGCCAGCAGCTTGGGGGGCAGGGAGACCCAGTACTTC

clone_size: few
d_call: TRBD1
j_call: TRBJ1-2
v_call: TRBV27
cdr3_aa: CASRTGGNGYTF
cdr3_nt: TGTGCCAGCAGAACAGGGGGCAATGGCTACACCTTC

clone_size: NA
d_call: NA
j_call: TRBJ1-3
v_call: TRBV19
cdr3_aa: CASQDNSGNTIYF
cdr3_nt: TGTGCCAGTCAGGACAACTCTGGAAACACCATATATTTT

clone_size: NA
d_call: NA
j_call: TRBJ2-7
v_call: TRBV11-2
cdr3_aa: CASSLRLSPYEQYF
cdr3_nt: TGTGCCAGCAGCTTGAGGCTATCACCCTACGAGCAGTACTTC

clone_size: NA
d_call: NA
j_call: TRBJ1-2
v_call: TRBV7-2
cdr3_aa: CASSLGGGNYGYTF
cdr3_nt: TGTGCCAGCAGCTTAGGGGGAGGGAACTATGGCTACACCTTC

clone_size: NA
d_call: NA
j_call: TRBJ1-1
v_call: TRBV7-9
cdr3_aa: CASSLRDGNTEAFF
cdr3_nt: TGTGCCAGCAGCTTAAGGGACGGGAACACTGAAGCTTTCTTT

clone_size: NA
d_call: NA
j_call: TRBJ2-7
v_call: TRBV12-5
cdr3_aa: CASGYIIPGDRVYYEQYF
cdr3_nt: TGTGCTAGTGGTTATATTATCCCGGGAGACAGGGTTTACTACGAGCAGTACTTC

clone_size: NA
d_call: TRBD2
j_call: TRBJ2-2
v_call: TRBV7-2
cdr3_aa: CASSSGLARPGELFF
cdr3_nt: TGTGCCAGCAGCTCGGGACTAGCGAGGCCCGGGGAGCTGTTTTTT

clone_size: NA
d_call: TRBD2
j_call: TRBJ2-2
v_call: TRBV28
cdr3_aa: CASRRTRHTGELFF
cdr3_nt: TGTGCCAGCCGCCGGACTAGGCACACCGGGGAGCTGTTTTTT

clone_size: NA
d_call: NA
j_call: TRBJ2-1
v_call: TRBV6-5
cdr3_aa: CASSYTPSPYNEQFF
cdr3_nt: TGTGCCAGCAGTTACACGCCCAGCCCCTACAATGAGCAGTTCTTC

clone_size: NA
d_call: NA
j_call: TRBJ2-2
v_call: TRBV7-9
cdr3_aa: CASSLGHPTGELFF
cdr3_nt: TGTGCCAGCAGCTTGGGGCACCCCACCGGGGAGCTGTTTTTT

clone_size: NA
d_call: TRBD1
j_call: TRBJ2-7
v_call: TRBV2
cdr3_aa: CASSRGDRGHEQYF
cdr3_nt: TGTGCCAGCTCCAGGGGGGACAGGGGGCACGAGCAGTACTTC

clone_size: NA
d_call: NA
j_call: TRBJ2-7
v_call: TRBV15
cdr3_aa: CATSRVGQGYEQYF
cdr3_nt: TGTGCCACCAGCAGAGTAGGGCAGGGCTACGAGCAGTACTTC

clone_size: NA
d_call: NA
j_call: TRBJ2-5
v_call: TRBV9
cdr3_aa: CASSAGGGSETQYF
cdr3_nt: TGTGCCAGCAGCGCAGGAGGGGGGTCGGAGACCCAGTACTTC

clone_size: NA
d_call: NA
j_call: TRBJ1-5
v_call: TRBV19
cdr3_aa: CASSHSNQPQHF
cdr3_nt: TGTGCCAGTAGTCATAGCAATCAGCCCCAGCATTTT

clone_size: NA
d_call: NA
j_call: TRBJ1-1
v_call: TRBV5-1
cdr3_aa: CASSGATMNTEAFF
cdr3_nt: TGCGCCAGCAGCGGGGCAACCATGAACACTGAAGCTTTCTTT